These T cell receptor beta chains were read from a single sample in a study of T-cell reconstitution after alpha-beta-depleted transplantation in children. TCRdb processed the PCR reads anew with MiXCR; each CDR3 protein has one entry. The repertoire consists of 330,000 or so distinct CDR3 sequences, with 6% to 10% occurring once and the leading ten covering approximately 9.6%. The specimen comprised peripheral blood, sampled 360 days after TCRalphabeta/CD19-depleted stem cell transplant. The receptors shown here come from a female patient aged 2 to 10 who had a stem cell transplant for Fanconi anemia, so the T cells may come from the graft donor. CDR3s include the opening cysteine and the closing phenylalanine or tryptophan. The D gene is left open where the match is weak. Clone sizes are given selectively: once, few, many, or a class where the clone is expanded.

v_gene	abundance	j_gene	d_gene	CDR3nt	CDR3aa
TRBV7-9	few	TRBJ2-7	.	TGTGCCAGCAGCCAGGCGGGATCCCGGGACCTCTACGAGCAGTACTTC	CASSQAGSRDLYEQYF
TRBV4-2	.	TRBJ2-5	TRBD2	TGTGCCAGCAGCCAATCCTCTAGCGGGGGCTACCAAGAGACCCAGTACTTC	CASSQSSSGGYQETQYF
TRBV5-1	few	TRBJ2-2	.	TGCGCCAGCAGCTTTCGCACTAACACCGGGGAGCTGTTTTTT	CASSFRTNTGELFF
TRBV5-5	many	TRBJ1-2	.	TGTGCCAGCAGCTTGGCCCACAACTATGGCTACACCTTC	CASSLAHNYGYTF
TRBV5-6	many	TRBJ2-7	.	TGTGCGACGCGGGCACCCGGGGATTGGGAGCAGTACTTC	CATRAPGDWEQYF
TRBV4-2	.	TRBJ2-1	.	TGTGCCATCAGCCCGGCAGGAATCCATGAGCAGTTCTTC	CAISPAGIHEQFF
TRBV5-1	.	TRBJ2-1	.	TGCGCCAGCAGCTCCCCTGTCCGACTACAAGCCTCCTACAATGAGCAGTTCTTC	CASSSPVRLQASYNEQFF
TRBV28	many	TRBJ2-2	.	TGTGCCAGCAGTTTGGTCACCGGGGAGCTGTTTTTT	CASSLVTGELFF
TRBV28	many	TRBJ2-1	TRBD2	TGTGCCAGCAGGGACTGGGCGGGGGGAGGTTATGAGCAGTTCTTC	CASRDWAGGGYEQFF
TRBV7-2	few	TRBJ2-3	.	TGTGCCAGCACAAAGGGGGGGGGGAGCACAGATACGCAGTATTTT	CASTKGGGSTDTQYF
TRBV5-5	.	TRBJ1-2	.	TGTGCCAGCAGCTCCCTAGGTAGTTATGGCTACACCTTC	CASSSLGSYGYTF
TRBV24-1	many	TRBJ1-2	.	TGTGCCACCAGCTCGACAGTTAACTATGGCTACACCTTC	CATSSTVNYGYTF
TRBV20-1	many	TRBJ2-2	.	TGCAGTGCTCCCGTCTACCGAACCACCGGGGAGCTGTTTTTT	CSAPVYRTTGELFF
TRBV2	few	TRBJ2-7	TRBD1	TGTGCCAGGACCGGGACAGGGGGCCACGAGCAGTACTTC	CARTGTGGHEQYF
TRBV27	.	TRBJ2-1	.	TGTGCCAGCAGCCTCCTGACAGGCACCTACAATGAGCAGTTCTTC	CASSLLTGTYNEQFF
TRBV7-9	few	TRBJ1-2	TRBD1	TGTGCCAGCAGCCAGCGAAAGGACAGGGACTATGGCTACACCTTC	CASSQRKDRDYGYTF
TRBV6-5	many	TRBJ1-2	.	TGTGCCAGCAGTTACTCGAGGGGACCGGGTGGCTACACCTTC	CASSYSRGPGGYTF
TRBV12-3/TRBV12-4	many	TRBJ2-2	.	TGTGCCAGCAGGGTTGGGGCTAACCGGGACACCGGGGAGCTGTTTTTT	CASRVGANRDTGELFF
TRBV7-2	few	TRBJ2-3	.	TGTGCCAGCAGCCGCCCCCGCCCCGACCCGAGCACAGATACGCAGTATTTT	CASSRPRPDPSTDTQYF
TRBV5-1	many	TRBJ2-5	.	TGCGCCAGCAGCTCCTACAGGGTAGGGGGCCAAGAGACCCAGTACTTC	CASSSYRVGGQETQYF
TRBV3-1	.	TRBJ1-1	.	TGTGCCAGCAGCCAAGAAGGTTTTGGGTCAGCTTTCTTT	CASSQEGFGSAFF
TRBV12-3/TRBV12-4	few	TRBJ1-5	.	TGTGCCAGCAGTTTAGCGATGGGGGATACCAGCAATCAGCCCCAGCATTTT	CASSLAMGDTSNQPQHF